This TCR beta chain was documented in a study of cytomegalovirus exposure and HLA in healthy donors. The CDR3 runs 16 residues. Germline CDR1 MNHEY, CDR2 SVGAGI. With 2 bases removed from V and 6 bases from J, the gap between germline ends came to 18 bases. In regard to this clone: The antigen remains undetermined.

Study-wide points: An observed cluster of highly shared sequence variants was recorded as a likely sequencing artifact. Both high specificity and high sensitivity reportedly marked the classifier's diagnosis of cytomegalovirus status. Follow-up analysis seemed to connect common viral pathogens with several of the most significant clusters identified. A previous analysis found most TCR beta V segments productive roughly 87% or roughly 30% of the time.

Primers: 60 Vbeta forward and 13 Jbeta reverse. Profiled with immunoSEQ multiplex PCR; TCRdb holds only in-frame clones, not every one. The table has about 120,000 clones, under 70% seen once. The clonotype comes from a man aged 18 to 35 in good health and CMV-seropositive. Sequences were obtained from PBMCs. The chain combines TRBV6-5 with TRBJ2-3, with a weak D call TRBD2 (6 bases). This chain's CDR3 is CASSYRISTSFDTQYF. The CDR3 coding sequence is TGTGCCAGCAGTTACCGAATAAGCACTAGCTTTGATACGCAGTATTTT.